These 12 T cell receptor beta chains share one sample of origin, sequenced in a study of T cell responses to AZD1222 COVID-19 vaccine. Assay used: immunoSEQ multiplex PCR; TCRdb lists only in-frame clones, some missing. The sample contains roughly 60,000 clones, about 74% of which appear only once. The input for sequencing was peripheral blood, taken 28 days after the second AZD1222 dose. These receptors all stem from an adult who received the AZD1222 COVID-19 vaccine.

This clone was recorded only once. The chain is built from TRBV7-9 and TRBJ2-1, with TRBD2 identical over 9 bases. V lost 5 bases and J lost 5; bases outside the gene matches: 4. Germline V gene sequence: CDR1 SEHNR, CDR2 FQNEAQ (reference sequence). CDR3 length: 14 residues. CDR3 amino acids: CASSRTSENNEQFF. CDR3 coding DNA: TGTGCCAGCAGCAGGACTAGCGAAAACAATGAGCAGTTCTTC.

The V gene is TRBV7-8, the J gene TRBJ2-5, with D possibly matching TRBD1 (7 bases). V lost 6 bases to trimming and J lost 4 bases, with 15 bases between them. From germline, CDR1 is SGHVS and CDR2 FQNEAQ. The CDR3 covers 14 residues. CDR3: CASRGQRLGETQYF. CDR3 in DNA: TGTGCCAGCAGGGGACAGAGACTAGGAGAGACCCAGTACTTC.

This chain uses TRBV4-3 with TRBJ2-3; D remains unclear. The germline gives CDR1 LGHNA, CDR2 YSLEER. The V and J ends lost 0 bases and 2 bases respectively, with 6 bases between them. CDR3 length equals 14 residues. In nucleotides, the CDR3 is TGCGCCAGCAGCCAAGATCTCCACACAGATACGCAGTATTTT. Its protein product is CASSQDLHTDTQYF.

V usage is TRBV5-1 and J usage is TRBJ1-1, with unresolved D. V was clipped by 0 bases and J by 4 bases, with 7 bases between them. CDR1 is SGHRS, CDR2 YFSETQ, per germline. This CDR3 contains 13 residues. CDR3 sequence (DNA): TGCGCCAGCAGCTTGGAGACGTCCACTGAAGCTTTCTTT. Translated: CASSLETSTEAFF.

The chain combines TRBV11-3 with TRBJ1-2; the D gene is possibly TRBD1 (6 bases). Germline CDR1 reads SGHNT; CDR2 reads YENEEA. The CDR3 is 13 amino acids. Trimming took 5 bases from V and 4 from J, leaving 11 bases between them. CDR3 sequence: CASSPDSSYGYTF. The CDR3, as DNA: TGTGCCAGCAGCCCGGACAGCTCCTATGGCTACACCTTC.

The chain joins TRBV11-2 to TRBJ2-3; a possible D gene is TRBD1 (6 bases). The CDR3 runs to 16 residues. Looked up from germline, CDR1 is SGHAT and CDR2 is FQNNGV. V shed 4 bases and J shed 0 bases, with 14 bases lying between them. CDR3: CASSSRGGPSTDTQYF. CDR3 nucleotides: TGTGCCAGCAGCTCCCGAGGGGGACCTAGCACAGATACGCAGTATTTT. The variable domain in full, completed from reference TRBV11-2 and TRBJ2-3, reads EAGVAQSPRYKIIEKRQSVAFWCNPISGHATLYWYQQILGQGPKLLIQFQNNGVVDDSQLPKDRFSAERLKGVDSTLKIQPAKLEDSAVYLCASSSRGGPSTDTQYFGPGTRLTVL.

This sequence joins TRBV2 and TRBJ1-6; the D is unclear. The CDR3 contains 15 residues. The germline V gene has CDR1 SNHLY and CDR2 FYNNEI. Trimming pared 8 bases from V and 0 bases from J, leaving 11 bases between. This chain's CDR3 is CASEIQSSYNSPLHF. In DNA form, the CDR3 reads TGTGCCAGCGAGATACAGAGCTCCTATAATTCACCCCTCCACTTT.

CDR3 in amino acids: CASSLGLIANYGYTF. In DNA, the CDR3 is TGTGCCAGCAGCTTGGGCCTCATAGCTAACTATGGCTACACCTTC. The chain recombines TRBV5-6 with TRBJ1-2; no definite D call. This CDR3 is built from 15 residues. Germline loops: CDR1 SGHDT, CDR2 YYEEEE. Trimming pared 0 bases from V and 0 bases from J, leaving 9 bases between.

The J gene is TRBJ2-7, the V gene TRBV11-2, with 8 positions matching TRBD1. V lost 4 bases, J lost 0 bases, and 2 bases stayed unmatched. This CDR3 has 14 residues. Germline CDR1 and CDR2: SGHAT and FQNNGV. CDR3 in amino acids: CASSSDRDSYEQYF. The CDR3 DNA reads as TGTGCCAGCAGCTCGGACAGGGACTCCTACGAGCAGTACTTC.

The chain's CDR3 is CASSLGVSEYNSPLHF. DNA of the CDR3: TGTGCCAGCAGTTTAGGGGTCAGCGAGTATAATTCACCCCTCCACTTT. The rearrangement uses TRBV28 and TRBJ1-6, with unresolved D. The V gene's germline CDR1 is MDHEN and CDR2 SYDVKM. The CDR3 totals 16 residues. V was shortened by 2 bases and J by 4 bases, with 12 bases between the two germline ends.

Only one count was recorded for this clone. The chain combines TRBV9 with TRBJ1-2; no firm D call. CDR1 and CDR2 (germline): SGDLS, YYNGEE. Trimming pared 2 bases from V and 2 bases from J, leaving 1 base between. CDR3 size: 11 residues. CDR3: CASSVNYGYTF. CDR3 nucleotide sequence: TGTGCCAGCAGCGTGAACTATGGCTACACCTTC. The complete variable domain, with remaining parts taken from reference TRBV9 and TRBJ1-2, reads DSGVTQTPKHLITATGQRVTLRCSPRSGDLSVYWYQQSLDQGLQFLIQYYNGEERAKGNILERFSAQQFPDLHSELNLSSLELGDSALYFCASSVNYGYTFGSGTRLTVV.

This chain uses TRBV2 with TRBJ2-1; 10 bases match TRBD2. Germline assignment: CDR1 SNHLY and CDR2 FYNNEI. V gave up 3 bases and J gave up 7 bases; unmatched junction bases: 9. This CDR3 has 16 residues. CDR3 DNA: TGTGCCAGCAGTGAGAGGAGCGGGGGGGCCTCTAATGAGCAGTTCTTC. It is translated as CASSERSGGASNEQFF.